Presented here are 16 T cell receptor beta chains from one specimen sequenced in a study of blood T cell repertoires in COVID-19. Here immunoSEQ multiplex PCR was the method, and the copy in TCRdb shows in-frame clones only, minus some. The table shows about 270,000 clones, with approximately 89% occurring only once. Sequencing used peripheral blood. The source of these receptors is a woman aged 45-65 years with acute or convalescent COVID-19.

The chain links TRBV7-2 to TRBJ2-7, with 13 bases that match TRBD2. The CDR3 spans 17 residues. Trimming removed 2 bases from V and 7 bases from J; junction bases left unmatched: 11. Germline V CDR1 and CDR2: SGHTA, FQGNSA. As DNA, the CDR3 is TGTGCCAGCAGCTTACTTCCACTAGCGGGAGGGCGGGGGGAGCAGTACTTC. Its translation is CASSLLPLAGGRGEQYF. Full variable domain (rest looked up from reference TRBV7-2 and TRBJ2-7): GAGVSQSPSNKVTEKGKDVELRCDPISGHTALYWYRQSLGQGLEFLIYFQGNSAPDKSGLPSDRFSAERTGGSVSTLTIQRTQQEDSAVYLCASSLLPLAGGRGEQYFGPGTRLTVT.

The V call is TRBV7-2, the J call TRBJ2-1, with TRBD2 identical over 10 bases. The germline gives CDR1 SGHTA, CDR2 FQGNSA. This CDR3 spans 13 amino acids. J gave up 9 bases and V 4 bases, and 3 bases lay outside the gene matches. CDR3 DNA sequence: TGTGCCAGCAGCTGGACTAGCGGCGGTGAGCAGTTCTTC. It translates to CASSWTSGGEQFF.

The chain has TRBV2 and TRBJ1-1; TRBD1 aligns across 7 bases. V was clipped by 6 bases and J by 4 bases; unmatched bases: 8. Germline lookup yields CDR1 SNHLY and CDR2 FYNNEI. The CDR3 has 14 residues. CDR3 amino acids: CASSDEGALTEAFF. In DNA form, the CDR3 reads TGTGCCAGCAGCGACGAGGGGGCGCTCACTGAAGCTTTCTTT.

The chain links TRBV28 to TRBJ1-1, with D possibly TRBD1 on 5 matching bases. CDR1 and CDR2 (germline): MDHEN, SYDVKM. Trimming shortened V by 5 bases and J by 1 base, and 14 bases separated the two germline ends. CDR3 length equals 15 residues. CDR3 region: CASSEAGRANTEAFF. DNA of the CDR3: TGTGCCAGCAGTGAGGCTGGCAGGGCGAACACTGAAGCTTTCTTT.

A note on this clone: Other nucleotide sequences in the sample specify the same CDR3. The chain couples TRBV5-1 to TRBJ1-1; D might be TRBD1 (5 bases). Per germline, CDR1 SGHRS and CDR2 YFSETQ. V was pared by 0 bases and J by 1 base, with 10 bases between. The CDR3 loop spans 15 amino acids. CDR3: CASSLAGQGNTEAFF. The CDR3, as DNA: TGCGCCAGCAGCTTGGCCGGGCAGGGGAACACTGAAGCTTTCTTT. The full variable domain, in which reference TRBV5-1 and TRBJ1-1 provide the parts outside the CDR3, is KAGVTQTPRYLIKTRGQQVTLSCSPISGHRSVSWYQQTPGQGLQFLFEYFSETQRNKGNFPGRFSGRQFSNSRSEMNVSTLELGDSALYLCASSLAGQGNTEAFFGQGTRLTVV.

This chain links TRBV9 with TRBJ1-3, with D unclear. Trimming shortened V by 1 base and J by 4 bases, and 9 bases separated the two germline ends. Germline V CDR1 and CDR2: SGDLS, YYNGEE. CDR3 size: 14 residues. The CDR3 loop reads CASSVTVPGNTIYF. CDR3 DNA: TGTGCCAGCAGCGTAACAGTACCAGGAAACACCATATATTTT.

The chain employs TRBV5-8 and TRBJ1-2; 9 positions agree with TRBD1. Per germline, CDR1 SGHTS and CDR2 YDEGEE. V dropped 2 bases and J dropped 3; count of bases not matched to a gene: 8. The CDR3 runs 16 residues. The CDR3 bases are TGTGCCAGCAGCTTCCCCGGGACAGGGATCTACTATGGCTACACCTTC. Amino acids: CASSFPGTGIYYGYTF. Drawing the rest from reference TRBV5-8 and TRBJ1-2, the complete variable domain is EAGVTQSPTHLIKTRGQQATLRCSPISGHTSVYWYQQALGLGLQFLLWYDEGEERNRGNFPPRFSGRQFPNYSSELNVNALELEDSALYLCASSFPGTGIYYGYTFGSGTRLTVV.

This clone was detected once. CDR3 in amino acids: CASSEVQGLGKTQYF. CDR3 coding DNA: TGTGCCAGCAGTGAAGTACAGGGTCTAGGAAAGACCCAGTACTTC. The chain recombines TRBV6-1 with TRBJ2-5, with TRBD1 as a possible D gene (6 bases). Trimming removed 1 base from V and 6 bases from J, with 15 bases in between. The germline V gene encodes CDR1 MNHNS and CDR2 SASEGT. The CDR3 covers 15 residues.

This clone appeared a single time. The chain couples TRBV4-2 to TRBJ1-2; tentative D call: TRBD1 (5 bases). The CDR3 is 15 amino acids. Germline loops: CDR1 LGHNA, CDR2 YNFKEQ. V was pared by 1 base and J by 6 bases, with 15 bases between. Here the CDR3 reads CASSQANSRGDGYTF. The CDR3 DNA reads as TGTGCCAGCAGCCAAGCGAATTCGCGGGGGGATGGCTACACCTTC.

The J gene is TRBJ2-7, the V gene TRBV27, with 7 positions matching TRBD2. CDR1 and CDR2 from the germline V gene are MNHEY and SMNVEV (reference sequence). V gave up 6 bases and J gave up 2 bases; unmatched junction bases: 13. There are 16 residues in the CDR3. DNA for the CDR3: TGTGCCAGCAGCCCCTCCCTAGCGGACGACGCCTACGAGCAGTACTTC. Amino acid sequence: CASSPSLADDAYEQYF.

The rearrangement uses TRBV7-9 and TRBJ1-1, with D perhaps TRBD1 (5 bases). There are 16 residues in the CDR3. The V gene lost 2 bases and the J gene lost 6 bases, with 19 bases spanning the gap. CDR1 and CDR2 from the germline V gene are SEHNR and FQNEAQ (reference sequence). The CDR3 DNA is TGTGCCAGCAGCTTAAGGATGAGGGGAGGTGTCGCTGAAGCTTTCTTT. This encodes CASSLRMRGGVAEAFF.

This sequence joins TRBV30 and TRBJ2-4, with D possibly matching TRBD1 (6 bases). This CDR3 has 14 amino acids. CDR1 and CDR2 from the germline V gene are GTSNPN and SVGIG (reference sequence). V dropped 2 bases and J dropped 14 bases, with 22 bases sitting between them. The CDR3 loop reads CAWSLLATTGEKYF. In DNA, the CDR3 is TGTGCCTGGAGTCTTCTCGCAACGACAGGCGAAAAGTACTTC.

The chain employs TRBV27 and TRBJ2-5; 11 positions match TRBD2. The germline CDR1 and CDR2 sequences are MNHEY and SMNVEV (reference sequence). V dropped 2 bases and J dropped 5; count of bases not matched to a gene: 10. CDR3 length equals 17 residues. The CDR3 is CASSLTFGLAGRETQYF. The CDR3 DNA reads as TGTGCCAGCAGTTTAACCTTCGGACTAGCGGGCAGGGAGACCCAGTACTTC.

This chain uses TRBV5-1 with TRBJ2-7; D is possibly TRBD2 (6 bases). The CDR3 contains 16 residues. V was shortened by 1 base and J by 1 base, with 15 bases between the two germline ends. CDR1 and CDR2 from the germline V gene are SGHRS and YFSETQ. CDR3 residues: CASSLPSGLLSYEQYF. The CDR3 nucleotides are TGCGCCAGCAGCTTGCCCTCGGGACTGTTATCCTACGAGCAGTACTTC.

In its sample, this clone was seen once. The rearrangement joins TRBV5-4 to TRBJ2-5; D perhaps matches TRBD1 (5 bases). Germline V gene lookup returns CDR1 SGHNT and CDR2 YYREEE (reference sequence). Trimming cost V 0 bases and J 5 bases, with 11 bases left between them. CDR3 length equals 14 residues. CDR3 residues: CASSLVARAETQYF. For the CDR3, the DNA is TGTGCCAGCAGCTTGGTCGCCAGGGCTGAGACCCAGTACTTC.

This clone appeared once. The sample holds other DNA sequences that translate to the same CDR3. This chain's CDR3 is CASSFRGEETQYF. CDR3 in DNA: TGTGCCAGCAGCTTCAGGGGGGAAGAGACCCAGTACTTC. J is TRBJ2-5 and V is TRBV5-4; a weak D match, TRBD1 (7 bases). V was cut by 2 bases and J by 3 bases, with 8 bases left in between. The CDR3 is 13 residues long. Germline-derived CDR1 and CDR2 are SGHNT and YYREEE (reference sequence). Supplemented by reference TRBV5-4 and TRBJ2-5, the full variable domain reads ETGVTQSPTHLIKTRGQQVTLRCSSQSGHNTVSWYQQALGQGPQFIFQYYREEENGRGNFPPRFSGLQFPNYSSELNVNALELDDSALYLCASSFRGEETQYFGPGTRLLVL.